Listed here is a single T cell receptor (beta chain). The antigen is unknown. Germline-derived CDR1 and CDR2 are MNHEY and SMNVEV (reference sequence). This CDR3 has 14 residues. V gave up 3 bases and J gave up 3 bases, with 11 bases separating them. These data originate in a study of CD8 T cells in ankylosing spondylitis. Study-wide results and limits: Previous work reported some of these motif variants in the synovial fluid and blood of reactive arthritis. Within matched ankylosing spondylitis synovial fluid, disease-linked clones were reportedly significantly enriched. Ankylosing spondylitis blood appeared to carry a characteristic TCR beta motif of eight or nine highly homologous variants.

The TCR beta libraries were generated through quantitative 5'-RACE incorporating molecular barcodes. Each CDR3 protein is one row after TCRdb ran MiXCR on the 5' RACE reads. The profile shows some 240,000 distinct CDR3 sequences, around 6.6% of them singletons. This chain connects TRBV27 to TRBJ1-1; perhaps TRBD1 as D (5 bases). Sequenced: blood, either unsorted or a sorted T cell fraction (not recorded which). This clonotype was obtained from a male donor with ankylosing spondylitis. The CDR3 reads CASSLRGPYTEAFF. The CDR3 nucleotides read TGTGCCAGCAGTTTGAGGGGACCCTACACTGAAGCTTTCTTT.